The rows below give T cell receptor beta chains drawn from one sample of a study of cytomegalovirus exposure and HLA in healthy donors. The assay was immunoSEQ multiplex PCR, and TCRdb's table has in-frame clones only and misses some. The sample holds about 130,000 clones; about 79% are singletons and the top ten take 3%. The sequencing input was PBMCs. Every receptor here comes from a woman aged 18-29 years in good health and CMV-seropositive. The CDR3 runs from the conserved cysteine through the conserved F or W. A D gene is named only where the DNA matches it firmly. A clone size is listed for some rows: how often the clone was seen (once, few, many), or a class if it is expanded.

clone size	D gene	V gene	J gene	CDR3 DNA	CDR3 protein
-	-	TRBV28	TRBJ2-7	TGTGCCAGCAGTGGGCAAGCCGACTACGAGCAGTACTTC	CASSGQADYEQYF
-	-	TRBV7-9	TRBJ1-1	TGTGCCAGCAGCCCTCGGGAGGGGGGGGGAAAAGCTTTCTTT	CASSPREGGGKAFF
-	-	TRBV27	TRBJ1-2	TGTGCCAGCAATTTATCTTGGGAGAACTATGGCTACACCTTC	CASNLSWENYGYTF
-	TRBD1	TRBV15	TRBJ2-2	TGTGCCACCAGCAGAGATCAGAACAGGGGGAGCGGGGAGCTGTTTTTT	CATSRDQNRGSGELFF
-	TRBD1	TRBV29-1	TRBJ1-3	TGCAGCGTTGAAGATTGGGACAGGGTTGCTGGAAACACCATATATTTT	CSVEDWDRVAGNTIYF
-	-	TRBV4-2	TRBJ1-1	TGTGCCAGCCACGACCTAGGCAGCAACACTGAAGCTTTCTTT	CASHDLGSNTEAFF
-	-	TRBV7-9	TRBJ1-1	TGTGCCAGCGCACGGGAGGCCATGAACACTGAAGCTTTCTTT	CASAREAMNTEAFF
medium-sized	-	TRBV25-1	TRBJ2-6	TGTGCCAGCGGAGGGGGGGGCAAGAATGTTGCCAACGTCCTGACTTTC	CASGGGGKNVANVLTF
-	-	TRBV4-1	TRBJ2-5	TGCGCCAGCAGCCAAATGGCCGGACAGCAAGAGACCCAGTACTTC	CASSQMAGQQETQYF
-	TRBD1	TRBV5-1	TRBJ2-1	TGCGCCAGCAGCTTGGCGGGACAGGACGCAAATGAGCAGTTCTTC	CASSLAGQDANEQFF
-	-	TRBV6-1	TRBJ2-3	TGTGCCAGCAGATTAACAGGGTCCGATACGCAGTATTTT	CASRLTGSDTQYF
once	-	TRBV7-9	TRBJ1-1	TGTGCCAGCAGCTTATCGACAGGGAACACTGAAGCTTTCTTT	CASSLSTGNTEAFF
-	-	TRBV25-1	TRBJ2-5	TGTGCCAGCAGTGCTAGGGGGGGAGAAGAGACCCAGTACTTC	CASSARGGEETQYF
-	-	TRBV7-9	TRBJ1-6	TGTGCCAGCAGCTCCCTGGGGGGATTGAATTCACCCCTCCACTTT	CASSSLGGLNSPLHF
few	-	TRBV5-1	TRBJ2-3	TGCGCCACCGCCTTCGGGGGATCAGATACGCAGTATTTT	CATAFGGSDTQYF
-	TRBD2	TRBV2	TRBJ2-5	TGTGCCAGCAGGATGACCGGGACTAGCGGGGGGCTCCAAGAGACCCAGTACTTC	CASRMTGTSGGLQETQYF
once	TRBD1	TRBV28	TRBJ1-4	TGTGCCAGCAGTTTTCCCGGGACAGGGAATGAAAAACTGTTTTTT	CASSFPGTGNEKLFF
-	-	TRBV4-1	TRBJ1-1	TGCGCCAGCAGCGATCTAAGGGGGGGGAACACTGAAGCTTTCTTT	CASSDLRGGNTEAFF
once	TRBD1	TRBV10-2	TRBJ2-5	TGCGCCAGCCAACCGCGGTGGGACAGGACCCAGTACTTC	CASQPRWDRTQYF
-	-	TRBV7-9	TRBJ1-6	TGTTCCAGCAGCTTAGGCGAAGTGAATTCACCCCTCCACTTT	CSSSLGEVNSPLHF
-	TRBD1	TRBV19	TRBJ1-5	TGTGCCAGTAGTATAGATCGGGACAGGGGTAGCAATCAGCCCCAGCATTTT	CASSIDRDRGSNQPQHF
-	TRBD1	TRBV5-5	TRBJ1-2	TGTGCCAGCGGAGGACAGGCCATGGACTATGGCTACACCTTC	CASGGQAMDYGYTF
-	TRBD1	TRBV7-6	TRBJ2-3	TGTGCCAGCAGCTTGACAGGGGGTCGTACAGATACGCAGTATTTT	CASSLTGGRTDTQYF
-	TRBD2	TRBV7-9	TRBJ2-7	TGTGCCAGCAGCCCGGGGGGGAGCTCCTACGAGCAGTACTTC	CASSPGGSSYEQYF
-	TRBD1	TRBV19	TRBJ2-1	TGTGCCAGTAGTCTGGGGACAGGACGGATAAGCTCCTACAATGAGCAGTTCTTC	CASSLGTGRISSYNEQFF
-	-	TRBV4-2	TRBJ1-5	TGTGCCAGCAGCCAAAAGGAAGGCAGGGGAGGCAATCAGCCCCAGCATTTT	CASSQKEGRGGNQPQHF
-	TRBD2	TRBV7-2	TRBJ2-2	TGTGCCAGCAGCGCCCACTCGCGGACTAGCGGGGGGAATACCGGGGAGCTGTTTTTT	CASSAHSRTSGGNTGELFF
-	-	TRBV5-1	TRBJ2-7	TGCGCCAGCAGCTTGGACGGGAGCGTAAGCTCCTACGAGCAGTACTTC	CASSLDGSVSSYEQYF
few	TRBD1	TRBV7-3	TRBJ2-6	TGTGCCAGCAGCCCGAGACAGGGGGCGGCCGCTGGGGCCAACGTCCTGACTTTC	CASSPRQGAAAGANVLTF
-	-	TRBV7-9	TRBJ1-1	TGTGCCAGCAGCCCCGGGGGAAACGAAGCTTTCTTT	CASSPGGNEAFF
-	TRBD1	TRBV5-6	TRBJ1-4	TGTGCCAGCAGCCATAGGGACAGTGAAAAACTGTTTTTT	CASSHRDSEKLFF
-	-	TRBV5-1	TRBJ2-1	TGCGCCAGCAGCTTGGTTCGGGGGGCTGAGCAGTTCTTC	CASSLVRGAEQFF